This T cell receptor beta chain was sequenced for a study of T cells in localized non-small cell lung cancer. Method: immunoSEQ multiplex PCR; TCRdb's copy keeps in-frame clones and lacks some. The data show about 20,000 clones, with 80% to 90% seen just once and more than 6% held by the top ten. Study outcomes and limitations: T cell clonality was highest in uninvolved adjacent lung, above tumor. Across samples, adjacent lung featured a median roughly 56 of the top 100 tumor clones.

As for this clone: Its antigen is not identified.

V was trimmed by 0 bases and J by 4 bases, leaving 2 bases between them. Germline CDR1 and CDR2: SGHRS and YFSETQ. This CDR3 spans 12 amino acids. The source was peripheral blood, collected before any cancer treatment. This clonotype was obtained from a male donor older than 55 with stage I squamous cell lung carcinoma. The J gene is TRBJ1-3, the V gene TRBV5-1; D is unresolved. The CDR3 DNA reads TGCGCCAGCAGCTTGGAAGGAAACACCATATATTTT. The encoded protein is CASSLEGNTIYF.